This record concerns one T cell receptor (beta chain) sequence. CDR1 and CDR2 (germline): DFQATT, SNEGSKA (reference sequence). The CDR3 runs to 14 residues. The sample originates from a study of human CD8 memory T cell subsets. Scientists made TCR beta libraries using UMI-labeled 5' RACE. TCRdb reprocessed the 5' RACE reads and stores each CDR3 protein as one record, lacking DNA. The specimen's table records about 10,000 distinct CDR3 sequences. The chain is built from TRBV20-1 and TRBJ2-7; TCRdb proposes TRBD1, but this gene call is untestable without DNA. The TCR sequence derives from a human donor in good health. What was sequenced was CD8+ stem-like memory T cells (TSCM and TCM) sorted from PBMCs. This sample's subset: stem-like memory CD8 T cells (TSTEM), CCR7+ PD-1- TIGIT-. CDR3 loop: CSALNTAQGYEQYF.